This T cell receptor beta chain emerged from a study of blood T cell repertoires in COVID-19. Study overall: Sites in the United States, Italy and Spain provided acute and convalescent COVID-19 samples. In each case, the material was cDNA or gDNA derived from T cells, B-cell-depleted T cells, or PBMCs.

This clone turned up a few times. In the authors' methods: For nucleated cells, counts were estimated from reference gene primer amplification. Produced via immunoSEQ multiplex PCR; TCRdb's table is partial and in-frame only. The V and J calls and clone size were taken over from that table, and D and trimming were inferred from the DNA. This repertoire shows tens of thousands of clones, over 75% found once; its top ten account for about 13%. CDR1 MRHNA and CDR2 SNTAGT come from the germline V gene. The CDR3 extends over 12 amino acids. V was shortened by 9 bases and J by 4 bases, with 12 bases between the two germline ends.

Sequencing was performed on peripheral blood. This sequence joins TRBV6-4 and TRBJ1-2, with D possibly being TRBD1 (5 bases). This TCR was sampled from a human donor in a cohort sampled during active COVID-19. The CDR3 DNA reads TGTGCCAGATTTGGACACCGCTATGGCTACACCTTC. The encoded protein is CARFGHRYGYTF.